A selection of T cell receptor beta chains follows, all from one sample in a study of identical twins. A single record per CDR3 protein comes from TCRdb applying MiXCR to the 5' RACE reads. The profile shows hundreds of thousands of distinct CDR3 sequences, over 8.5% of them singletons. A further study also used this sample, focusing on yellow fever vaccine responses in identical twins.

The sequenced material came from CD8+ T cells sorted from blood. These receptors all stem from a woman between 18 and 29 years old in good health. Each CDR3 is given with its conserved first and last residue. The D gene is left open where the match is weak. Clone sizes are given selectively: once, few, many, or a class where the clone is expanded.

>TRBJ2-7|TRBD1|TRBV28|few
TGTGCCAGCAGTTTACTCAAGACAGGGCCCCTTCTAACCTACGAGCAGTACTTC
CASSLLKTGPLLTYEQYF
>TRBJ2-1|.|TRBV6-1|.
TGTGCCAGCAGTGAAGGATTAGAGTCCAATGAGCAGTTCTTC
CASSEGLESNEQFF
>TRBJ2-7|.|TRBV7-2|.
TGTGCCAGCAGCTTAGAGGGGACCCCATACGAGCAGTACTTC
CASSLEGTPYEQYF
>TRBJ2-7|.|TRBV6-2/TRBV6-3|many
TGTGCCAGCAGTTACGGGCGGGAACCTTCCTACGAGCAGTACTTC
CASSYGREPSYEQYF
>TRBJ2-1|TRBD1|TRBV28|.
TGTGCCAGCACCTTTCTCGGACAGGATCCCTACAATGAGCAGTTCTTC
CASTFLGQDPYNEQFF
>TRBJ2-1|.|TRBV2|.
TGTGCCAGCAGTGAATTGGTGAGGAACTACAATGAGCAGTTCTTC
CASSELVRNYNEQFF
>TRBJ2-3|TRBD2|TRBV10-3|.
TGTGCCATCAGACTAGCGGGGGCGGGCACAGATACGCAGTATTTT
CAIRLAGAGTDTQYF
>TRBJ2-1|.|TRBV7-9|many
TGTGCCAGCAGCGACACCGGGACACCCAACAATGAGCAGTTCTTC
CASSDTGTPNNEQFF
>TRBJ2-3|TRBD2|TRBV12-3/TRBV12-4|many
TGTGCCAGCAGTTTAGCCCCAAACGGGGGGGATACGCAGTATTTT
CASSLAPNGGDTQYF
>TRBJ2-2|.|TRBV6-1|few
TGTGCCAGCATGGGGGTATATGGTACCGGGGAGCTGTTTTTT
CASMGVYGTGELFF
>TRBJ2-7|.|TRBV7-9|.
TGTGCCAGCAGCTTATTCGACTCCTACGAGCAGTACTTC
CASSLFDSYEQYF
>TRBJ2-1|.|TRBV15|many
TGTGCCACCAGCAGAGCCCGGGATCTTTTCAATGAGCAGTTCTTC
CATSRARDLFNEQFF
>TRBJ2-2|.|TRBV20-1|.
TGCAGTGCTAGAGATCTAGGGGACCCCAGCACCGGGGAGCTGTTTTTT
CSARDLGDPSTGELFF
>TRBJ2-3|.|TRBV6-1|few
TGTGCCAGCAGCTCCATCAGGGGGGAAAACACAGATACGCAGTATTTT
CASSSIRGENTDTQYF
>TRBJ2-1|TRBD2|TRBV7-8|.
TGTGCCAGCAGCCAGAAAGTAGCGGGAGTGGATGAGCAGTTCTTC
CASSQKVAGVDEQFF
>TRBJ1-2|.|TRBV11-2|.
TGTGCCAGCAGCTTAGGAGCAGGGACTATGGAAGGCTACACCTTC
CASSLGAGTMEGYTF
>TRBJ2-1|TRBD2|TRBV10-3|.
TGTGCCATCAGTGAGTCGGAGCGGGGGGATTACAATGAGCAGTTCTTC
CAISESERGDYNEQFF
>TRBJ2-3|TRBD2|TRBV28|few
TGTGCCAGCAGTTTATCTCCAGCGGGGCCCCCAGATACGCAGTATTTT
CASSLSPAGPPDTQYF
>TRBJ2-5|.|TRBV7-9|.
TGTGCCAGCAGCTCACTAGAGGAAGAGACCCAGTACTTC
CASSSLEEETQYF
>TRBJ2-3|TRBD2|TRBV11-2|.
TGTGCCAGCAGCTTAGTGACTAGCGGATTCACAGATACGCAGTATTTT
CASSLVTSGFTDTQYF
>TRBJ2-5|.|TRBV20-1|.
TGCAGTGCTAGGACGGTGAGACGGGAACAAGAGACCCAGTACTTC
CSARTVRREQETQYF
>TRBJ2-5|TRBD1|TRBV6-1|.
TGTGCCAGCACCTACCCACCGGGACAGACGTACCAAGAGACCCAGTACTTC
CASTYPPGQTYQETQYF
>TRBJ1-1|.|TRBV7-9|.
TGTGCCAGCAGCGCAGGGATGCTGTACACTGAAGCTTTCTTT
CASSAGMLYTEAFF
>TRBJ1-5|.|TRBV28|many
TGTGCCAGCAGTTTACCGGTGGATACCTATAGCAATCAGCCCCAGCATTTT
CASSLPVDTYSNQPQHF
>TRBJ2-7|.|TRBV4-3|few
TGCGCCAGCAGCCCAAACCGGGTTCTTTACGAGCAGTACTTC
CASSPNRVLYEQYF
>TRBJ1-6|.|TRBV7-8|.
TGTGCCAGCAGCCCGCGCGATGGATTTAGTTCACCCCTCCACTTT
CASSPRDGFSSPLHF
>TRBJ2-1|.|TRBV20-1|many
TGCAGTGCTATTAAAGTGGGCAATGAGCAGTTCTTC
CSAIKVGNEQFF
>TRBJ2-7|TRBD2|TRBV5-1|few
TGCGCCAGCAGCTTGGCCGTGGGGCTAGCGGGATACGAGCAGTACTTC
CASSLAVGLAGYEQYF
>TRBJ2-4|.|TRBV7-9|many
TGTGCCAGCAGCCCGTCCAAAAACATTCAGTACTTC
CASSPSKNIQYF
>TRBJ2-1|TRBD1|TRBV6-2/TRBV6-3|.
TGTGCCAGCAGTTACTGGGACAGGGTCTACAATGAGCAGTTCTTC
CASSYWDRVYNEQFF
>TRBJ2-5|.|TRBV5-4|.
TGTGCCAGCAGCCCCTCGACGGAAGAGACCCAGTACTTC
CASSPSTEETQYF
>TRBJ2-3|.|TRBV18|.
TGTGCCAGCTCACCACCGGGGCGGGGAGATACGCAGTATTTT
CASSPPGRGDTQYF
>TRBJ1-2|.|TRBV2|many
TGTGCCAGCAACACTGTATTTACGGGGTCTAACTATGGCTACACCTTC
CASNTVFTGSNYGYTF
>TRBJ2-6|TRBD2|TRBV4-3|few
TGCGCCAGCAGCCCAGACCGGACTAGCGAAGAACCCTTCTGGGCCAACGTCCTGACTTTC
CASSPDRTSEEPFWANVLTF
>TRBJ2-5|.|TRBV4-3|.
TGCGCCAGCAGCCAAGATGGGGGTGCTCAAGAGACCCAGTACTTC
CASSQDGGAQETQYF
>TRBJ2-3|TRBD2|TRBV20-1|.
TGCAGTGCTAAGGCCCCGGGACTAGCGGGTTCTTTCAGCACAGATACGCAGTATTTT
CSAKAPGLAGSFSTDTQYF
>TRBJ2-7|.|TRBV7-9|few
TGTGCCAGCAGCGCTACAGGACAGACCTACGAGCAGTACTTC
CASSATGQTYEQYF
>TRBJ2-1|TRBD1|TRBV5-1|few
TGCGCCAGCAGCTTGGTTCTGGGACAGGACTCCTACAATGAGCAGTTCTTC
CASSLVLGQDSYNEQFF
>TRBJ2-1|TRBD2|TRBV4-2|few
TGTGCCAGCAGCCAGGGACTGCGGGAGGATGAGCAGTTCTTC
CASSQGLREDEQFF
>TRBJ2-2|.|TRBV12-3/TRBV12-4|.
TGTGCCAGCAGTTTAACAGGGATGGGAAACACCGGGGAGCTGTTTTTT
CASSLTGMGNTGELFF
>TRBJ2-7|.|TRBV5-6|many
TGTGCCAGCAGCGCACCTAGGGACGAGCAGTACTTC
CASSAPRDEQYF
>TRBJ2-7|TRBD2|TRBV20-1|many
TGCAGTGCTAGAGATCTCGGACTAGCGGGAGATCGAAGTTCGTTCTACGAGCAGTACTTC
CSARDLGLAGDRSSFYEQYF
>TRBJ2-3|.|TRBV28|many
TGTGCCAGCAGTACCACTTTAGATACGCAGTATTTT
CASSTTLDTQYF
>TRBJ2-7|.|TRBV7-9|many
TGTGCCAGCAGCTTAGCCCCGGGATCGTGGGGCGAGCAGTACTTC
CASSLAPGSWGEQYF
>TRBJ2-1|TRBD2|TRBV6-4|once
TGTGCCAGCAGTGACGGGGAAGGAGGAACTAGCGGGAAGGGGAGCTATGAGCAGTTCTTC
CASSDGEGGTSGKGSYEQFF
>TRBJ2-7|TRBD1|TRBV6-5|few
TGTGCCAGCAGTTACCCGTCCAGACAGGGGACATACGAGCAGTACTTC
CASSYPSRQGTYEQYF
>TRBJ2-1|.|TRBV4-3|.
TGCGCCAGCAGCCAAGAATTAAGGACCTACAATGAGCAGTTCTTC
CASSQELRTYNEQFF
>TRBJ2-2|.|TRBV2|few
TGTGCCAGCCACAGGGCCGGGGAGCTGTTTTTT
CASHRAGELFF
>TRBJ1-2|.|TRBV11-1|.
TGTGCCAGCAGCTTCCTCGAGCGTACTAACTATGGCTACACCTTC
CASSFLERTNYGYTF